These 13 T cell receptor beta chains share one sample of origin, sequenced in a study of long-term antiretroviral therapy in people with HIV. Running of the v3.0 immunoSEQ assay took place at survey level. The data were produced by immunoSEQ multiplex PCR, yet TCRdb's version contains in-frame clones alone and is incomplete. The sample comprises 20,000 to 25,000 clones, 79% of which are singletons, and about a tenth rests with the top ten. The sample consisted of unsorted PBMCs, taken 1.2 years after starting antiretroviral therapy. The source of these receptors is a woman aged 35 to 49 with HIV.

This rearrangement joins TRBV7-2 to TRBJ1-2, with a weak D call TRBD1 (5 bases). This CDR3 has 14 residues. V lost 5 bases to trimming and J lost 4 bases, with 14 bases between them. Per the germline V gene, CDR1 is SGHTA and CDR2 is FQGNSA. CDR3 DNA: TGTGCCAGCAGCCCCGGGACGCCCTTCTATGGCTACACCTTC. Its protein product is CASSPGTPFYGYTF.

The rearrangement uses TRBV19 and TRBJ2-1; 7 nucleotides agree with TRBD2. The CDR3 is made up of 16 amino acids. Germline CDR1 LNHDA, CDR2 SQIVND (reference sequence). V lost 1 base, J lost 9 bases, and 12 bases stayed unmatched. CDR3 sequence: CASSIVGGGALSEQFF. The CDR3 bases are TGTGCCAGTAGTATAGTTGGGGGAGGGGCACTCAGTGAGCAGTTCTTC.

This clone was recorded a few times. The chain has TRBV18 and TRBJ1-4; unclear D gene. The germline V gene encodes CDR1 KGHSH and CDR2 LQKENI. The CDR3 covers 14 residues. V gave up 4 bases and J gave up 2 bases, with 8 bases separating them. CDR3 loop: CASSLRNTNEKLFF. DNA of the CDR3: TGTGCCAGCTCACTTAGAAATACTAATGAAAAACTGTTTTTT.

The chain links TRBV5-4 to TRBJ1-2; D is perhaps TRBD1 (6 bases). The CDR3 has 14 residues. Trimming removed 0 bases at V and 4 bases at J, with 10 bases between. From germline, CDR1 is SGHNT and CDR2 YYREEE (reference sequence). CDR3 in amino acids: CASSLGGLGYGYTF. The CDR3, as DNA: TGTGCCAGCAGCTTGGGGGGGCTCGGCTATGGCTACACCTTC.

V usage is TRBV6-5 and J usage is TRBJ2-7; D gene unclear. CDR1 is MNHEY, CDR2 SVGAGI, per germline. The CDR3 loop spans 14 amino acids. V gave up 2 bases and J gave up 3 bases, with 11 bases separating them. CDR3 nucleotides: TGTGCCAGCAGTTACCGCCCGGGCAGCTACGAGCAGTACTTC. This codes for CASSYRPGSYEQYF.

CDR3 bases: TGTGCCAGCAGTGAGAGCCGGGACCCACGAAGGACCCAGTACTTC. Residues: CASSESRDPRRTQYF. The chain links TRBV6-1 to TRBJ2-5; tentatively, D is TRBD1 or TRBD2 (5 bases each). Germline V gene data show CDR1 as MNHNS and CDR2 as SASEGT. The CDR3 sequence is 15 residues long. V was clipped by 3 bases and J by 7 bases, with 18 bases between them.

For this clone: Because the CDR3's place on the DNA is in doubt, the DNA is left out and the CDR3 is given as listed by TCRdb. The chain couples TRBV7-9 to TRBJ1-4. The germline V gene has CDR1 SEHNR and CDR2 FQNEAQ (reference sequence). The CDR3 is made up of 14 amino acids, end residues included. The CDR3 sequence: CASSLSPLWEKLFF.

The chain uses TRBV11-3 and TRBJ2-7; 7 bases map to TRBD1. The V gene's germline CDR1 is SGHNT and CDR2 YENEEA. The junction had 6 bases not matched to a gene; V was cut back by 5 bases and J by 2 bases. CDR3 size: 14 residues. The CDR3: CASSPPTGTYEQYF. CDR3 DNA: TGTGCCAGCAGCCCTCCGACAGGGACCTACGAGCAGTACTTC.

CDR3 sequence reads: CASSAWTSGGVQETQYF. The CDR3, as DNA: TGTGCCAGCAGCGCCTGGACTAGCGGGGGAGTACAAGAGACCCAGTACTTC. The chain joins TRBV11-3 to TRBJ2-5; TRBD2 aligns across 13 bases. Germline values: CDR1 SGHNT, CDR2 YENEEA. There are 17 residues in the CDR3. The V gene end was trimmed by 5 bases and the J gene end by 2 bases; junction bases not matched to a gene: 8.

This chain's CDR3 is CASSLRVKGNEQFF. In nucleotides, the CDR3 is TGTGCCAGCAGCTTAAGGGTAAAAGGGAATGAGCAGTTCTTC. The chain has TRBV5-8 and TRBJ2-1; D is uncertain. This CDR3 is 14 amino acids long. Looked up from germline, CDR1 is SGHTS and CDR2 is YDEGEE. Trimming left V 2 bases short and J 7 bases short, with 13 bases between.

The rearrangement uses TRBV6-6 and TRBJ2-7; possible D gene TRBD1, 6 bases. V lost 4 bases to trimming and J lost 4 bases, with 11 bases between them. The CDR3 loop spans 13 amino acids. Germline loops: CDR1 MNHNY, CDR2 SVGAGI (reference sequence). DNA for the CDR3: TGTGCCAGCAGTTGGGACAAGGAGTACGAGCAGTACTTC. This translates into CASSWDKEYEQYF.

This clone was seen a handful of times. The chain recombines TRBV7-9 with TRBJ1-3; D is possibly TRBD1 (6 bases). The germline CDR1 and CDR2 sequences are SEHNR and FQNEAQ (reference sequence). V lost 11 bases, J lost 1 base, and 15 bases lay in between. The CDR3 loop spans 14 amino acids. The CDR3 nucleotides are TGTGCCTCCTTGGACAGCCTTTCTGGAAACACCATATATTTT. Translating it yields CASLDSLSGNTIYF. The entire variable domain, with the rest obtained from reference TRBV7-9 and TRBJ1-3, is as follows: DTGVSQNPRHKITKRGQNVTFRCDPISEHNRLYWYRQTLGQGPEFLTYFQNEAQLEKSRLLSDRFSAERPKGSFSTLEIQRTEQGDSAMYLCASLDSLSGNTIYFGEGSWLTVV.

This chain uses TRBV5-6 with TRBJ1-1; no clear D gene. The CDR3 has 13 amino acids. Trimming took 1 base from V and 1 from J, leaving 5 bases between them. Germline CDR1 is SGHDT and CDR2 is YYEEEE. The CDR3 here is CASSLTQNTEAFF. The DNA for the CDR3 is TGTGCCAGCAGCTTGACGCAGAACACTGAAGCTTTCTTT.